Below, 6 T cell receptor beta chains from the same sample are listed, as sequenced in a study of shared clonotypes between healthy human individuals. Produced via immunoSEQ multiplex PCR; TCRdb's table is partial and in-frame only. The sample holds about 800,000 clones, 90% to 97% seen once. Selected positively for CCR7 and CD45RO-negative, naive CD8 cells excluded terminally differentiated effector memory CD45RA+ cells. Sequencing was done on a sample of naive CD8+ T cells sorted from blood. These receptor sequences come from a man between 25 and 39 years old in good health.

The V and J genes are TRBV7-9 and TRBJ2-1, with 10 bases matching TRBD2. The V gene's germline CDR1 is SEHNR and CDR2 FQNEAQ (reference sequence). The CDR3 length is 16 residues. V lost 5 bases, J lost 1 base, and 5 bases stayed unmatched. CDR3 protein: CASSTPSGSSYNEQFF. CDR3 coding DNA: TGTGCCAGCAGCACTCCTAGCGGGAGTTCCTACAATGAGCAGTTCTTC.

This chain links TRBV2 with TRBJ2-7, with 14 positions matching TRBD2. CDR3 size: 17 residues. With 4 bases clipped from V and 3 bases from J, the junction kept 8 bases outside the gene matches. Germline CDR1 and CDR2: SNHLY and FYNNEI. CDR3 nucleotides: TGTGCCAGCAGTGGAGAGACTAGCGGGAGGGACTACTACGAGCAGTACTTC. This encodes CASSGETSGRDYYEQYF. The variable domain in full, with the rest retrieved from reference TRBV2 and TRBJ2-7, is EPEVTQTPSHQVTQMGQEVILRCVPISNHLYFYWYRQILGQKVEFLVSFYNNEISEKSEIFDDQFSVERPDGSNFTLKIRSTKLEDSAMYFCASSGETSGRDYYEQYFGPGTRLTVT.

The rearrangement uses TRBV2 and TRBJ2-2, with D perhaps matching TRBD1 or TRBD2 (5 bases each). V shed 3 bases and J shed 1 base, with 9 bases lying between them. The CDR3 covers 15 residues. Germline values: CDR1 SNHLY, CDR2 FYNNEI. The CDR3: CASSEGRENTGELFF. The CDR3, as DNA: TGTGCCAGCAGTGAGGGACGGGAGAACACCGGGGAGCTGTTTTTT.

The J gene is TRBJ2-7, the V gene TRBV7-9, with TRBD1 matching 7 bases. CDR1 is SEHNR and CDR2 is FQNEAQ in the germline V gene (reference sequence). The CDR3 covers 16 residues. J lost 0 bases, V lost 1 base, and 6 bases had no gene match. CDR3 residues: CASSLGFTGVSYEQYF. The DNA for the CDR3 is TGTGCCAGCAGCTTAGGTTTCACAGGGGTCTCCTACGAGCAGTACTTC.

This chain links TRBV4-1 with TRBJ1-1; no firm D call. Germline V lookup: CDR1 MGHRA, CDR2 YSYEKL. The ends were cut back, 4 bases at V and 7 bases at J, with 10 bases in the middle. This CDR3 contains 12 residues. CDR3 amino acids: CASSRRGDEAFF. Here the CDR3 DNA reads TGCGCCAGCAGCCGGCGAGGCGATGAAGCTTTCTTT.

The V call is TRBV25-1, the J call TRBJ2-1, with 9 positions matching TRBD1. CDR1 is MGHDK and CDR2 is SYGVNS in the germline V gene. The CDR3 loop spans 15 amino acids. After removal of 4 bases from V and 1 base from J, the junction contained 2 bases not matched to a gene. The CDR3 DNA is TGTGCCAGCAGTGGGGGACAGGGATCCTACAATGAGCAGTTCTTC. Translation: CASSGGQGSYNEQFF.